The source of this T cell receptor (beta chain) is a study of T cell repertoires in cytomegalovirus infection. In the study overall: Epitope selection comprised recently identified HLA-C-restricted CMV epitopes and well-studied HLA-B-restricted CMV epitopes. Public signatures in TCR beta pointed to CMV infection and matching HLA type. General study points: Individuals carrying CMV plus the relevant HLA were identified by cumulative frequency of public TCR beta families. CMV-specific TCR beta clonotypes restricted by HLA-C dominated the ex vivo response.

Germline V gives CDR1 MDHEN, CDR2 SYDVKM. The CDR3 consists of 13 residues. V lost 2 bases to trimming and J lost 6 bases; unmatched junction nucleotides: 2. From the reads, TCRdb called clonotypes with MiXCR, one entry per CDR3 protein. The profile covers around 900,000 distinct CDR3 sequences, with around 30% appearing a single time and over 13% taken by the ten largest. About this clonotype: Its cognate antigen is unknown.

This clonotype originated in a human donor in good health (CMV status not recorded). Some clones in this sample may be carry-over from other donors' samples. The material sequenced was cultured CD8+ T cells from PBMCs, taken from culture after CMV antigen stimulation. The chain carries TRBV28 and TRBJ2-7, with 9 bases lining up with TRBD2. The CDR3 is CASSLAGGAEQYV. CDR3 bases: TGTGCCAGCAGTTTAGCGGGGGGGGCCGAGCAGTACGTC.